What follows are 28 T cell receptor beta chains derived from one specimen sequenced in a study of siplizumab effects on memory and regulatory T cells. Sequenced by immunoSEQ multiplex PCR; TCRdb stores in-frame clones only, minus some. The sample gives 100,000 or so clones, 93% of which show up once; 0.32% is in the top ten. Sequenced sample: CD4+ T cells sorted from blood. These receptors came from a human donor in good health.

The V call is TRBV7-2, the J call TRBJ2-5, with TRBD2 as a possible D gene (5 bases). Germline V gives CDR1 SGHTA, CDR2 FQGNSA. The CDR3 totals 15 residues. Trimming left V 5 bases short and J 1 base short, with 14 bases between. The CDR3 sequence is CASSPIGGPQETQYF. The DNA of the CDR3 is TGTGCCAGCAGCCCCATAGGAGGTCCCCAAGAGACCCAGTACTTC. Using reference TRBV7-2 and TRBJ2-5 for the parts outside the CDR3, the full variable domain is GAGVSQSPSNKVTEKGKDVELRCDPISGHTALYWYRQSLGQGLEFLIYFQGNSAPDKSGLPSDRFSAERTGGSVSTLTIQRTQQEDSAVYLCASSPIGGPQETQYFGPGTRLLVL.

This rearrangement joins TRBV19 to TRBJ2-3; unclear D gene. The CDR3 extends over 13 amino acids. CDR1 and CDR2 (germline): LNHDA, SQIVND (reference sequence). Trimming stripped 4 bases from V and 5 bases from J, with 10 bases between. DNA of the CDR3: TGTGCCAGTAGTAACGGCTTGGGAGATACGCAGTATTTT. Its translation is CASSNGLGDTQYF.

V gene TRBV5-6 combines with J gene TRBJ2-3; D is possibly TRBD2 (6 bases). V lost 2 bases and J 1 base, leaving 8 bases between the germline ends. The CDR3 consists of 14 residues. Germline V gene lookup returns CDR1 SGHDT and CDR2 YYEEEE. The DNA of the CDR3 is TGTGCCAGCAGCTTATCGGGGGGCACAGATACGCAGTATTTT. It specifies CASSLSGGTDTQYF.

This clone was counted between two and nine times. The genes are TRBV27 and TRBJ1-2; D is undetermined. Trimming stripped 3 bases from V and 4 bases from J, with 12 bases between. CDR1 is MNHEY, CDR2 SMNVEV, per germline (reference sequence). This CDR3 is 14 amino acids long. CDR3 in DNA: TGTGCCAGCAGTTTCGATCCCAGTCTCTATGGCTACACCTTC. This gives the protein CASSFDPSLYGYTF.

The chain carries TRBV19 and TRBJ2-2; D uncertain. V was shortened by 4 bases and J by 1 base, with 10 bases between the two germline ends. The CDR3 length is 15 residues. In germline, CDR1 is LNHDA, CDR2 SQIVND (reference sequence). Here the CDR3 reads CASSTQSMNTGELFF. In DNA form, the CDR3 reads TGTGCCAGTAGTACACAGTCGATGAACACCGGGGAGCTGTTTTTT.

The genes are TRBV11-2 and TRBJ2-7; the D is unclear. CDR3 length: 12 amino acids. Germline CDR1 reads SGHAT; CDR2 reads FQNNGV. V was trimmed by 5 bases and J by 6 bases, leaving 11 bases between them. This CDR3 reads CASSPVLGEQYF. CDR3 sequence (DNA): TGTGCCAGCAGCCCTGTTCTTGGCGAGCAGTACTTC.

CDR3 amino acids: CASTWAFQETQYF. The CDR3 DNA follows: TGTGCCAGCACCTGGGCCTTCCAAGAGACCCAGTACTTC. This chain links TRBV7-4 with TRBJ2-5; no clear D gene. CDR3 length: 13 amino acids. Germline assignment: CDR1 SGHVT and CDR2 SQSDAQ. V was shortened by 7 bases and J by 1 base, with 10 bases between the two germline ends.

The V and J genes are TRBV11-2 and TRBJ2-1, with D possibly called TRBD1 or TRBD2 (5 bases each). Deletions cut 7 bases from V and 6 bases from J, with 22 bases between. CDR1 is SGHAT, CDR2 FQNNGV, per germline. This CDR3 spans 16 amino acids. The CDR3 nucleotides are TGTGCCAGCATCCCTTGGGGACCCCCATCGGGCAATGAGCAGTTCTTC. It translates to CASIPWGPPSGNEQFF.

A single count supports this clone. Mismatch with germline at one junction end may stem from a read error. CDR3 residues: CATSRDRDASVF. The DNA for the CDR3 is TGTGCCACCAGCAGAGATCGGGATGCCTCCGTCTTC. The chain joins TRBV15 to TRBJ2-1; D perhaps matches TRBD2 (5 bases). This CDR3 has 12 residues. Germline values: CDR1 LNHNV, CDR2 YYDKDF (reference sequence). The full variable domain, in which reference TRBV15 and TRBJ2-1 provide the parts outside the CDR3, is DAMVIQNPRYQVTQFGKPVTLSCSQTLNHNVMYWYQQKSSQAPKLLFHYYDKDFNNEADTPDNFQSRRPNTSFCFLDIRSPGLGDTAMYLCATSRDRDASVFGPGTRLTVL.

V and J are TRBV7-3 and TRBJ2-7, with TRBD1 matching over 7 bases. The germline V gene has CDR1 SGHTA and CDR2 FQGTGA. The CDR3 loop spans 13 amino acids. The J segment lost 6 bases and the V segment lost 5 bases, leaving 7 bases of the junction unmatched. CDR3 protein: CASSQITGAEQYF. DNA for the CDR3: TGTGCCAGCAGCCAGATAACAGGGGCCGAGCAGTACTTC.

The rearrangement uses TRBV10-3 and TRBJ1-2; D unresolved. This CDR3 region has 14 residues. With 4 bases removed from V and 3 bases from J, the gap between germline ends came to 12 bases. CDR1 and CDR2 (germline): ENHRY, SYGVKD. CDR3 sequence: CAISVSPRDYGYTF. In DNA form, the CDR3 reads TGTGCCATCAGTGTATCACCTCGGGACTATGGCTACACCTTC.

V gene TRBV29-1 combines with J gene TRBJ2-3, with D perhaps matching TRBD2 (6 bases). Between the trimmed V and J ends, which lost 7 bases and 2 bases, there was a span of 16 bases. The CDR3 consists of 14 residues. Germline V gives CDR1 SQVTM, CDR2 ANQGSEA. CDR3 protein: CSGRGPQHTDTQYF. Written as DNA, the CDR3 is TGCAGCGGGCGGGGACCACAGCACACAGATACGCAGTATTTT.

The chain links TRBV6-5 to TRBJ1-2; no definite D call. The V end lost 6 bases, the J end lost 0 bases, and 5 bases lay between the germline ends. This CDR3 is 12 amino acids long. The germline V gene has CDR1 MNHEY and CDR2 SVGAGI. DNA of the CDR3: TGTGCCAGCAGCGGGACTAACTATGGCTACACCTTC. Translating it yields CASSGTNYGYTF.

CDR3 DNA: TGTGCCGGGGGGGTCTCTGGAAACACCATATATTTT. Translated, it gives CAGGVSGNTIYF. The V gene is TRBV30, the J gene TRBJ1-3; perhaps TRBD1 as D (5 bases). The germline CDR1 and CDR2 sequences are GTSNPN and SVGIG (reference sequence). V was clipped by 8 bases and J by 0 bases, with 8 bases between them. CDR3 length: 12 residues.

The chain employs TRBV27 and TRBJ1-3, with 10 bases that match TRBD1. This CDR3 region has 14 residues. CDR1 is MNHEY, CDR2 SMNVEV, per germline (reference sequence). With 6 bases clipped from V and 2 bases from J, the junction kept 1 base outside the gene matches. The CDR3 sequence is CASRGQGAGNTIYF. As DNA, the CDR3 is TGTGCCAGCAGAGGACAGGGGGCTGGAAACACCATATATTTT.

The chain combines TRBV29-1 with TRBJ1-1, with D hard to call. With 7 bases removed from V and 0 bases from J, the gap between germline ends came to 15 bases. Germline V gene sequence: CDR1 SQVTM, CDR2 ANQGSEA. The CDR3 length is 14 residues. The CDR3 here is CSATRTVMNTEAFF. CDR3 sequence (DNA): TGCAGCGCCACAAGGACGGTTATGAACACTGAAGCTTTCTTT.

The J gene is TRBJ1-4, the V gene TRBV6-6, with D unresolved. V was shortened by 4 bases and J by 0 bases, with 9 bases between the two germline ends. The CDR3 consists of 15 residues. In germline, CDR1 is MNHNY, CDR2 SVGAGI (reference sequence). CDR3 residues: CASSSEGATNEKLFF. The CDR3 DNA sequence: TGTGCCAGCAGTTCGGAAGGAGCAACTAATGAAAAACTGTTTTTT.

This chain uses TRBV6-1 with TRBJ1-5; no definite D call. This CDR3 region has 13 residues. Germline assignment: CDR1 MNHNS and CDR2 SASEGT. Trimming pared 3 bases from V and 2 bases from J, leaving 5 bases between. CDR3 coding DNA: TGTGCCAGCAGTGACCTCGGCAATCAGCCCCAGCATTTT. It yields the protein CASSDLGNQPQHF.

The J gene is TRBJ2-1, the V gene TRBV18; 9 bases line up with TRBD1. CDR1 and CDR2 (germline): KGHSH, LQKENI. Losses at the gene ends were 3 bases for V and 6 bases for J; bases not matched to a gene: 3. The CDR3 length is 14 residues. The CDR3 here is CASSPLTGGNEQFF. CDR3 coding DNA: TGTGCCAGCTCACCCTTGACAGGGGGCAATGAGCAGTTCTTC.

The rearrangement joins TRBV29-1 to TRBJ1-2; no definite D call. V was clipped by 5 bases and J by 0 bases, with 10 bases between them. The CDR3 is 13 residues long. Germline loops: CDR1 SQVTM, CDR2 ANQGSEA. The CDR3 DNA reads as TGCAGCGTTCGTCAGGAAGCTAACTATGGCTACACCTTC. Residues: CSVRQEANYGYTF.

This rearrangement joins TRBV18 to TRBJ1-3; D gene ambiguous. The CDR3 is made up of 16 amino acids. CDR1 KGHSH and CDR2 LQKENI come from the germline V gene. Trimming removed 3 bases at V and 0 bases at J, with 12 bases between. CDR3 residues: CASSPLDWGSGNTIYF. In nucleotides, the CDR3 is TGTGCCAGCTCACCCCTAGACTGGGGCTCTGGAAACACCATATATTTT.

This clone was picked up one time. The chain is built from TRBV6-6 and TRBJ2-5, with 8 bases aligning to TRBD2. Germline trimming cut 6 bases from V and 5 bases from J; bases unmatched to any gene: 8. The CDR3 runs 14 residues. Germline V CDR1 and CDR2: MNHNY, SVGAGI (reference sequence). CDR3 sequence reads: CASSYGGGTETQYF. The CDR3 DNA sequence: TGTGCCAGCAGCTACGGGGGGGGAACGGAGACCCAGTACTTC.

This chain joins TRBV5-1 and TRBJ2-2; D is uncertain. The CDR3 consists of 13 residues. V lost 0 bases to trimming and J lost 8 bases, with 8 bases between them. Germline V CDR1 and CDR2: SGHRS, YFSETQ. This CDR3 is CASSLGPTGELFF. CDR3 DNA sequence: TGCGCCAGCAGCTTGGGTCCGACAGGGGAGCTGTTTTTT.

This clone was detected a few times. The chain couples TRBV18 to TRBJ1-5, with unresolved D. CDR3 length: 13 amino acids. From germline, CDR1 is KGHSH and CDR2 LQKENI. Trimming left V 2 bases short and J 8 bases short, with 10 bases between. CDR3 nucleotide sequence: TGTGCCAGCTCACCAAGGGCCGGGGAGCCCCAGCATTTT. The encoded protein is CASSPRAGEPQHF.

The DNA of the CDR3 is TGTGCCAGCAGTGGATTTACCCTGGGACAGGGGACCTACGAGCAGTACTTC. Amino acids: CASSGFTLGQGTYEQYF. The chain links TRBV25-1 to TRBJ2-7; 10 nucleotides agree with TRBD1. Germline V gene data show CDR1 as MGHDK and CDR2 as SYGVNS. This CDR3 is built from 17 residues. V trimming: 4 bases; J trimming: 2 bases; junction bases outside the gene matches: 11.

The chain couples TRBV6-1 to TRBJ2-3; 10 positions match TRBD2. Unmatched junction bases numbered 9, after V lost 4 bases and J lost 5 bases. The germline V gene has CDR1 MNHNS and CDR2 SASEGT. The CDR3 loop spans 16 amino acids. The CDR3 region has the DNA TGTGCCAGCAGTGTTTCCAGCGGGGGGGCCGTAGATACGCAGTATTTT. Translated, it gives CASSVSSGGAVDTQYF.

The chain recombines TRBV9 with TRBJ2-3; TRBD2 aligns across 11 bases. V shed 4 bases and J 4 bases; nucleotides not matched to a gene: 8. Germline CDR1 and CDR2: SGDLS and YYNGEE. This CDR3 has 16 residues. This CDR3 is CASSRVAGGPADTQYF. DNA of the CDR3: TGTGCCAGCAGCAGAGTAGCGGGAGGGCCGGCAGATACGCAGTATTTT.

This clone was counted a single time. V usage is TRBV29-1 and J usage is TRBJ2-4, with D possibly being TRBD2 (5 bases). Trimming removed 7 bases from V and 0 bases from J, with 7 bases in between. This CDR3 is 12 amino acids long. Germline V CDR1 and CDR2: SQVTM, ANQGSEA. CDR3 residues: CSAGLAKNIQYF. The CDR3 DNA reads TGCAGCGCCGGACTAGCCAAAAACATTCAGTACTTC.